This TCR beta chain was captured in a study of OX40 agonist ivuxolimab in advanced cancers. Across the whole study: Hepatocellular carcinoma, melanoma, renal cell or head and neck cancer occurred in dose-escalation patients.

Clones were sequenced by immunoSEQ multiplex PCR, and TCRdb holds only the in-frame ones, with some missing. Among tens of thousands of clones listed, 85% were seen once. The CDR3 extends over 13 amino acids. Germline-derived CDR1 and CDR2 are SEHNR and FQNEAQ (reference sequence). On this clone itself: Its antigen is not identified.

Study-wide points: On average, CD8+ T cells had more expanded clones than CD4+. Doses of 0.1 to 3.0 mg/kg were accompanied by clonal expansion of CD4+ and CD8+ blood T cells by week 6.

This TCR was sampled from an adult with an advanced solid tumor such as melanoma, head and neck, liver or kidney cancer. This sequence joins TRBV7-9 and TRBJ2-5; D call uncertain. The DNA end lines up better with TRBJ2-7; the J call may be wrong. The sequences come from CD4+ or CD8+ T cells sorted from blood, collected in a trial of the OX40 agonist ivuxolimab. DNA of the CDR3: TGTGCCAGCAGCCAAACTGGGACCTACGAGCAGTACTTC. This sequence encodes CASSQTGTYEQYF.